This TCR beta chain was recorded in a study of blood T cell repertoires in COVID-19. For the study at large: T cells, B-cell-depleted T cells, or PBMCs provided the cDNA or gDNA that served as material.

Germline V gene data show CDR1 as SGHDN and CDR2 as FVKESK. V shed 8 bases, J shed 0 bases, and the junction held 6 bases outside the gene matches. The CDR3 runs 14 residues. In the original processing: Amplification of reference gene primers was used by the study to estimate nucleated cell counts. The table came from immunoSEQ multiplex PCR; TCRdb's copy has only in-frame clones and leaves some out. The V and J calls and the clone size are those of that table, but D and trimming were determined from the DNA. The sample carries some 130,000 clones, approximately 83% recorded once. This TCR was recovered from a woman aged 45-65 years with acute or convalescent COVID-19. The chain carries TRBV14 and TRBJ2-7; TRBD2 agrees at 8 bases. Sequenced: peripheral blood. This CDR3 is CASGPGGSSYEQYF. In DNA, the CDR3 is TGTGCCAGCGGTCCGGGGGGGAGCTCCTACGAGCAGTACTTC.